These T cell receptor beta chains were read from a single sample in a study of control samples from healthy donors and cancer patients. Assay used: immunoSEQ multiplex PCR; TCRdb lists only in-frame clones, some missing. The data show 120,000 or so clones, with around 87% seen just once and 2.9% held by the top ten. The sequenced sample consisted of blood. The receptors were gathered from a man aged 55 to 70 in good health. The conserved cysteine and the conserved F or W are not part of the CDR3 here.

J,V,CDR3
TRBJ2-1,TRBV5-1,ASSPNTNFAGEQF
TRBJ1-2,TRBV10-3,AISDFGRDYGYT
TRBJ2-7,TRBV10-1,ASSELGQGTYEQY
TRBJ2-2,TRBV2,ASRLRTSGGLANTGELF
TRBJ2-3,TRBV10-3,AISELGSGDTQY
TRBJ2-2,TRBV7-2,ASSYNPKGKNTGELF
TRBJ2-3,TRBV19,ASSWTSGATSTDTQY
TRBJ2-1,TRBV28,ASTLIQGKQF
TRBJ1-6,TRBV7-3,ASSPGTRTNSPLH
TRBJ1-3,TRBV6-1,ASSEGQGYGNTIY
TRBJ2-5,TRBV29-1,SARTGGRETQY
TRBJ1-2,TRBV10-1,ASSEKGVYGYT
TRBJ1-5,TRBV6-2/TRBV6-3,ASSWDRQPQH
TRBJ2-2,TRBV2,ASQFRVTGELF
TRBJ2-1,TRBV3-1/TRBV3-2,ASSHVTNEQF
TRBJ2-6,TRBV15,ATSREWGSGANVLT
TRBJ2-1,TRBV6-5,ASRPGTGFLNEQF
TRBJ2-5,TRBV6-1,ASSDLQGRETQY
TRBJ2-2,TRBV11-1,ASTWGQTGGSGELF
TRBJ2-1,TRBV11-2,ASSLDSQYNEQF
TRBJ1-1,TRBV5-1,ASSLVPGSGEAF
TRBJ1-2,TRBV11-2,ASSPPGPMRGYT
TRBJ1-6,TRBV5-1,ASSLAGIDNSPLH
TRBJ1-2,TRBV5-1,ASSLTYGADYGYT
TRBJ1-2,TRBV5-1,ASSVEGNYGYT
TRBJ1-5,TRBV10-1,ASSESGPNNQPQH
TRBJ2-7,TRBV19,ASRFAGTGPYEQY
TRBJ2-2,TRBV11-2,ASSLEGRVTGELF